One sample yielded the 26 T cell receptor beta chains listed below, sequenced in a study of human T cells and chemical hapten exposure. TCRdb re-analysed the RACE reads in MiXCR, keeping a single row per CDR3 protein. The repertoire holds more than 90,000 distinct CDR3 sequences, with about 10% as singletons. Described time point: patch test 1, 2 weeks after DPC sensitization. This sample's treatment: therapeutic diphenylcyclopropenone sensitization with weekly scalp DPC. Source: whole blood, taken in connection with sensitization to the hapten diphenylcyclopropenone (DPC). The receptors were gathered from a man aged 40-55 years with alopecia areata. Some clones in this sample may be carry-over from other donors' samples.

This clonotype was picked up a small number of times. The chain joins TRBV29-1 to TRBJ2-2; D unclear. Trimming removed 5 bases from V and 2 bases from J, with 6 bases in between. Per the germline V gene, CDR1 is SQVTM and CDR2 is ANQGSEA. This CDR3 spans 12 amino acids. CDR3 nucleotides: TGCAGCGTTAGCGAAAACACCGGGGAGCTGTTTTTT. Translated: CSVSENTGELFF.

The chain employs TRBV13 and TRBJ1-1; tentative D call: TRBD1 (5 bases). The CDR3 has 14 amino acids. Trimming shortened V by 5 bases and J by 3 bases, and 13 bases separated the two germline ends. Germline V CDR1 and CDR2: PRHDT, FYEKMQ (reference sequence). CDR3 DNA sequence: TGTGCCAGCAGCACACGGACACTCTACACTGAAGCTTTCTTT. It encodes CASSTRTLYTEAFF.

This chain links TRBV7-9 with TRBJ2-1, with TRBD2 as a possible D gene (6 bases). The germline gives CDR1 SEHNR, CDR2 FQNEAQ (reference sequence). Trimming took off 5 bases at V and 6 bases at J, with 20 bases between the two ends. The CDR3 contains 16 residues. CDR3 DNA sequence: TGTGCCAGCAGCCTTGGGGCTAGCGCTCACTCCAATGAGCAGTTCTTC. Translating gives CASSLGASAHSNEQFF.

This clonotype has just a few counts. V and J are TRBV5-1 and TRBJ2-4; TRBD1 aligns across 9 bases. V shed 4 bases, J shed 1 base, and the junction held 9 bases outside the gene matches. Germline assignment: CDR1 SGHRS and CDR2 YFSETQ. The CDR3 loop spans 17 amino acids. CDR3 sequence: CASSTGQGNGAKNIQYF. In DNA form, the CDR3 reads TGCGCCAGCAGCACCGGACAGGGGAACGGGGCCAAAAACATTCAGTACTTC.

This clonotype occurred a few times. V is TRBV12-3 or TRBV12-4 and J is TRBJ2-3; D call uncertain. The CDR3 spans 11 residues. Between the trimmed V and J ends, which lost 5 bases and 7 bases, there was a span of 7 bases. CDR3 sequence reads: CASSSPNTQYF. CDR3 bases: TGTGCCAGCAGTAGCCCGAATACGCAGTATTTT.

The gene calls are TRBV7-2 and TRBJ2-5; 9 positions match TRBD2. The CDR3 is made up of 14 amino acids. The germline CDR1 and CDR2 sequences are SGHTA and FQGNSA. The trim removed 5 bases at V and 5 bases at J, leaving 6 bases unmatched. The CDR3: CASSGAGGGETQYF. CDR3 in DNA: TGTGCCAGCAGCGGAGCGGGGGGCGGGGAGACCCAGTACTTC.

This clonotype has a count of ten or more. CDR3 sequence: CASSLSSAHQETQYF. The DNA for the CDR3 is TGCGCCAGCAGCTTGTCCAGCGCTCACCAAGAGACCCAGTACTTC. The rearrangement uses TRBV5-1 and TRBJ2-5; D ambiguous. CDR3 length: 15 residues. Germline V gene sequence: CDR1 SGHRS, CDR2 YFSETQ. The V gene lost 1 base and the J gene lost 0 bases, with 10 bases spanning the gap. Full variable domain (rest looked up from reference TRBV5-1 and TRBJ2-5): KAGVTQTPRYLIKTRGQQVTLSCSPISGHRSVSWYQQTPGQGLQFLFEYFSETQRNKGNFPGRFSGRQFSNSRSEMNVSTLELGDSALYLCASSLSSAHQETQYFGPGTRLLVL.

Many counts were recorded for this clonotype. The chain combines TRBV18 with TRBJ1-1; D is ambiguous. The CDR3 length is 13 residues. From germline, CDR1 is KGHSH and CDR2 LQKENI. The V gene lost 6 bases and the J gene lost 0 bases, with 8 bases spanning the gap. In DNA, the CDR3 is TGTGCCAGCTCTCCTGAGCTGAACACTGAAGCTTTCTTT. It encodes CASSPELNTEAFF.

This chain connects TRBV28 to TRBJ2-3; 9 bases fit TRBD2. The V gene's germline CDR1 is MDHEN and CDR2 SYDVKM. The CDR3 has 21 residues. Germline trimming cut 2 bases from V and 0 bases from J; bases unmatched to any gene: 18. CDR3 amino acids: CASSLSGLAGPRKESTDTQYF. In DNA form, the CDR3 reads TGTGCCAGCAGTTTAAGCGGGCTAGCGGGACCACGGAAAGAGAGCACAGATACGCAGTATTTT.

The sample holds a few counts of this clonotype. The chain uses TRBV7-2 and TRBJ1-1; tentative D call: TRBD1 (5 bases). Looked up from germline, CDR1 is SGHTA and CDR2 is FQGNSA. Trimming cost V 2 bases and J 5 bases, with 12 bases left between them. This CDR3 is 14 amino acids long. CDR3: CASSLPQGGTEAFF. The CDR3, as DNA: TGTGCCAGCAGCTTACCGCAGGGAGGTACTGAAGCTTTCTTT.

This clonotype was recorded a few times. One end of the junction is discordant with germline, which a read error may explain. This chain uses TRBV20-1 with TRBJ1-1, with D uncertain. The CDR3 covers 12 residues. The germline V gene has CDR1 DFQATT and CDR2 SNEGSKA (reference sequence). The CDR3 reads CNAGLARNEAFF. The CDR3 coding sequence is TGCAATGCTGGACTGGCTCGGAATGAAGCTTTCTTT.

This clonotype was seen many times. The chain links TRBV29-1 to TRBJ1-3, with a possible D match to TRBD1 (5 bases). The V end lost 4 bases, the J end lost 2 bases, and 9 bases lay between the germline ends. CDR3 length equals 13 residues. From germline, CDR1 is SQVTM and CDR2 ANQGSEA. CDR3 in DNA: TGCAGCGTTGGGGGGAGTGCTGGAAACACCATATATTTT. This codes for CSVGGSAGNTIYF.

This chain connects TRBV7-9 to TRBJ2-3, with TRBD2 matching over 7 bases. Germline V gene lookup returns CDR1 SEHNR and CDR2 FQNEAQ (reference sequence). The CDR3 has 17 amino acids. Trimming removed 1 base from V and 9 bases from J; junction bases left unmatched: 16. CDR3 DNA: TGTGCCAGCAGCTTAGGAGACGGACTAGAGGTCCGTAGCACGCAGTATTTT. As protein: CASSLGDGLEVRSTQYF.

This clonotype has more than one count but fewer than ten. The J gene is TRBJ2-1, the V gene TRBV20-1; 8 nucleotides match TRBD2. The CDR3 is 12 amino acids. Per germline, CDR1 DFQATT and CDR2 SNEGSKA (reference sequence). Unmatched junction bases numbered 0, after V lost 1 base and J lost 7 bases. The DNA of the CDR3 is TGCAGTGCTAGAGGACTAGCGAATGAGCAGTTCTTC. This encodes CSARGLANEQFF.

This chain links TRBV6-4 with TRBJ1-1; no clear D gene. This CDR3 contains 13 residues. The V end lost 6 bases, the J end lost 1 base, and 9 bases lay between the germline ends. The germline gives CDR1 MRHNA, CDR2 SNTAGT. The CDR3 DNA follows: TGTGCCAGCAGCGCTAACTCGAACACTGAAGCTTTCTTT. This translates into CASSANSNTEAFF.

The rearrangement links TRBV6-2 or TRBV6-3 to TRBJ2-4, with D perhaps matching TRBD1 or TRBD2 (5 bases each). CDR3 length: 17 amino acids. V was pared by 3 bases and J by 0 bases, with 15 bases between. The germline V gene encodes CDR1 MNHEY and CDR2 SVGEGT. The CDR3 DNA sequence: TGTGCCAGCAGTTATCTGGGGGAAGATTTAGCCAAAAACATTCAGTACTTC. Residues: CASSYLGEDLAKNIQYF.

There are a few counts of this clonotype. The chain employs TRBV6-1 and TRBJ2-7; 10 nucleotides agree with TRBD2. The CDR3 is made up of 13 amino acids. After removal of 6 bases from V and 5 bases from J, the junction contained 4 bases not matched to a gene. Germline V gene sequence: CDR1 MNHNS, CDR2 SASEGT. CDR3 loop: CASSLAGVNEQYV. CDR3 coding DNA: TGTGCCAGCAGCCTAGCGGGAGTAAACGAGCAGTACGTC.

This clonotype occurred a few times. The chain is built from TRBV19 and TRBJ1-2; D remains ambiguous. Germline loops: CDR1 LNHDA, CDR2 SQIVND (reference sequence). The CDR3 is 16 residues long. Between the trimmed V and J ends, which lost 5 bases and 8 bases, there was a span of 24 bases. The CDR3 protein is CASSPSSTPNQGGYTF. The CDR3 DNA reads TGTGCCAGTAGTCCATCCTCCACTCCGAACCAAGGCGGCTACACCTTC.

Only a few counts were recorded for this clonotype. The chain carries TRBV7-8 and TRBJ2-7; D call uncertain. V lost 2 bases and J lost 0, with 5 bases in between. The CDR3 extends over 13 amino acids. CDR1 and CDR2 (germline): SGHVS, FQNEAQ. In nucleotides, the CDR3 is TGTGCCAGCAGCTTAAGACCCTCCTACGAGCAGTACGTC. Its translation is CASSLRPSYEQYV.

The chain employs TRBV12-3 or TRBV12-4 and TRBJ2-7; maybe TRBD1 (6 bases). Trimming left V 7 bases short and J 3 bases short, with 10 bases between. The CDR3 is made up of 12 amino acids. The CDR3 sequence: CASTQQGYEQYF. The CDR3 DNA reads as TGTGCCAGCACCCAACAGGGCTACGAGCAGTACTTC.

This clonotype occurred many times. This sequence joins TRBV20-1 and TRBJ2-3; D may be TRBD1 (5 bases). Germline V gene data show CDR1 as DFQATT and CDR2 as SNEGSKA (reference sequence). The CDR3 runs to 17 residues. The V end was cut by 2 bases, the J end by 2 bases, with 20 bases between. CDR3 sequence reads: CSARNPFDGADTDTQYF. The DNA of the CDR3 is TGCAGTGCTAGAAACCCTTTTGATGGGGCGGACACAGATACGCAGTATTTT.

This clonotype appeared many times. The chain is built from TRBV27 and TRBJ2-3; 9 bases are a match to TRBD1. V was pared by 3 bases and J by 8 bases, with 6 bases of the junction left unmatched. The CDR3 is 14 amino acids. Germline-derived CDR1 and CDR2 are MNHEY and SMNVEV (reference sequence). The CDR3 DNA follows: TGTGCCAGCAGTTTGGGGACAGGGATTGGTACGCAGTATTTT. Amino acid sequence: CASSLGTGIGTQYF.

This clonotype was observed a handful of times. The chain employs TRBV7-2 and TRBJ1-6, with unresolved D. Deletions cut 5 bases from V and 10 bases from J, with 15 bases between. The germline V gene has CDR1 SGHTA and CDR2 FQGNSA. The CDR3 contains 14 residues. CDR3: CASSETVGNSPLHF. CDR3 bases: TGTGCCAGCAGCGAGACGGTGGGGAACTCACCCCTCCACTTT.

This clonotype was seen more than once but under ten times. The gene calls are TRBV20-1 and TRBJ2-3, with D possibly TRBD1 on 5 matching bases. V was trimmed by 5 bases and J by 0 bases, leaving 15 bases between them. CDR3 length: 15 residues. The V gene's germline CDR1 is DFQATT and CDR2 SNEGSKA (reference sequence). CDR3 sequence: CSAEALQESTDTQYF. The CDR3 nucleotides are TGCAGTGCTGAGGCCTTACAGGAGAGCACAGATACGCAGTATTTT.

J is TRBJ1-6 and V is TRBV28; 7 nucleotides align to TRBD1. Germline V gene sequence: CDR1 MDHEN, CDR2 SYDVKM. The ends lost 2 bases at V and 8 bases at J; junction bases unmatched: 3. This CDR3 is built from 14 residues. The CDR3 loop is CASSLQGGHSPLHF. For the CDR3, the DNA is TGTGCCAGCAGTTTACAGGGGGGGCATTCACCCCTCCACTTT.

The genes are TRBV4-3 and TRBJ1-1; D is unresolved. Trimming shortened V by 6 bases and J by 1 base, and 12 bases separated the two germline ends. The length of the CDR3 is 14 residues. Germline V gene data show CDR1 as LGHNA and CDR2 as YSLEER. CDR3 DNA: TGCGCCAGCAGGCTCACTGTTTCGAACACTGAAGCTTTCTTT. Translating it yields CASRLTVSNTEAFF.